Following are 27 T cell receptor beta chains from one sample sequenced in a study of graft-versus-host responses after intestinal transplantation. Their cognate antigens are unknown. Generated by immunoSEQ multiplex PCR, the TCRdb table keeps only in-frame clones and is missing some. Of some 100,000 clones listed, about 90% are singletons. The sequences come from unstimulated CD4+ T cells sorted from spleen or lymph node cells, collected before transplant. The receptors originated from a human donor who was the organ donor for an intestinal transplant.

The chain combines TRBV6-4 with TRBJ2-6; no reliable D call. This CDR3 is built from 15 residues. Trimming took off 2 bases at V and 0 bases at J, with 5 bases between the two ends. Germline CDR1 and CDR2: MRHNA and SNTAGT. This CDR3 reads CASSDASSGANVLTF. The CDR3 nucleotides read TGTGCCAGCAGTGACGCAAGCTCTGGGGCCAACGTCCTGACTTTC.

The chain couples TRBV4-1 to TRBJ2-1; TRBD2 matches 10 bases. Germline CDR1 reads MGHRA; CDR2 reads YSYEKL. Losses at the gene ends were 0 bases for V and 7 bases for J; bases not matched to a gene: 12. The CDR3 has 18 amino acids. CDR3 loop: CASSQEWGGVAGGNEQFF. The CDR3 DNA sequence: TGCGCCAGCAGCCAAGAATGGGGTGGTGTAGCGGGGGGAAATGAGCAGTTCTTC.

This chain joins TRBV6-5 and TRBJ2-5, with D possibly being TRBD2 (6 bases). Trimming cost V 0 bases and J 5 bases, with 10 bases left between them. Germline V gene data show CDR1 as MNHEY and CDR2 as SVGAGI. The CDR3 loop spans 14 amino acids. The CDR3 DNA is TGTGCCAGCAGTTACTCCGGGAGCCGGGAGACCCAGTACTTC. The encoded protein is CASSYSGSRETQYF.

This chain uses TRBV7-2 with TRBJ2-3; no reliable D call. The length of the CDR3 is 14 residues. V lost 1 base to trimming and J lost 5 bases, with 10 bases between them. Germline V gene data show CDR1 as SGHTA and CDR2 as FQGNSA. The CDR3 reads CASSLGGPGDTQYF. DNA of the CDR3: TGTGCCAGCAGCTTAGGCGGTCCTGGAGATACGCAGTATTTT.

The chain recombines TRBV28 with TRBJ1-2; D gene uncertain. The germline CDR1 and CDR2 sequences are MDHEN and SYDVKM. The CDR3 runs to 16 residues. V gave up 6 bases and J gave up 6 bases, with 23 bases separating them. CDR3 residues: CASRPHAGRAINGYTF. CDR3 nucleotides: TGTGCCAGCAGGCCGCACGCTGGGCGGGCGATAAATGGCTACACCTTC.

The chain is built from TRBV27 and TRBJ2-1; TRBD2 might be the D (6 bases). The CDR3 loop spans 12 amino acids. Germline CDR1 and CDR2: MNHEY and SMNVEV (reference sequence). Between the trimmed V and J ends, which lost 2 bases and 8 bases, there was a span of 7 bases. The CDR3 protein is CASSLGGYEQFF. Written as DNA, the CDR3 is TGTGCCAGCAGTTTAGGAGGGTATGAGCAGTTCTTC.

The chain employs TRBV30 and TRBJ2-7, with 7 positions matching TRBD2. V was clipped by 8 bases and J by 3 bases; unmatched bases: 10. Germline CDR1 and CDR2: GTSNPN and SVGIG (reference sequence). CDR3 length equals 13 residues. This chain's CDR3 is CASAGTGGYEQYF. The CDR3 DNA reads TGTGCCAGCGCTGGGACGGGGGGCTACGAGCAGTACTTC.

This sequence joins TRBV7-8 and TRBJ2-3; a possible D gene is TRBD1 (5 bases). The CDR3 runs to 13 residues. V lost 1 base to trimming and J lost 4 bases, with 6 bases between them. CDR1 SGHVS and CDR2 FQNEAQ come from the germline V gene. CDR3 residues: CASSLGQSDTQYF. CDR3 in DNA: TGTGCCAGCAGCTTAGGACAGTCAGATACGCAGTATTTT.

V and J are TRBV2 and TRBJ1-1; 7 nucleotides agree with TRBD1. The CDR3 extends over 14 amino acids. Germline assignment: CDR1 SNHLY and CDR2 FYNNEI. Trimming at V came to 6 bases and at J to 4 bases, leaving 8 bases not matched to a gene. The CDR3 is CASSLTGPATEAFF. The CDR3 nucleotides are TGTGCCAGCAGCCTGACAGGGCCAGCCACTGAAGCTTTCTTT.

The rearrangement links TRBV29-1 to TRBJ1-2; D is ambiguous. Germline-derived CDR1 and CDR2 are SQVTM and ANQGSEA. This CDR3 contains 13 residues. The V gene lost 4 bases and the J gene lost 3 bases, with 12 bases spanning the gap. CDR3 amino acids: CSVVSLGHYGYTF. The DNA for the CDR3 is TGCAGCGTTGTTAGCCTAGGGCACTATGGCTACACCTTC.

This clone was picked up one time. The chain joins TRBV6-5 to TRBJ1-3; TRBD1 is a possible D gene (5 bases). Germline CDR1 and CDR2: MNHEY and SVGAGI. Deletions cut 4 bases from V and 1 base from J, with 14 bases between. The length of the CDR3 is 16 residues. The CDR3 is CASSFMAGISGNTIYF. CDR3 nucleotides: TGTGCCAGCAGTTTTATGGCAGGGATATCTGGAAACACCATATATTTT.

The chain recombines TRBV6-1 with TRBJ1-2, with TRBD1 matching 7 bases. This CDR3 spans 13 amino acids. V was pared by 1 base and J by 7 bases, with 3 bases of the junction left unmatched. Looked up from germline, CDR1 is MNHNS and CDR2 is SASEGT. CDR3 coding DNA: TGTGCCAGCAGTGAAGTCGACAGGGCTGGCTACACCTTC. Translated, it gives CASSEVDRAGYTF.

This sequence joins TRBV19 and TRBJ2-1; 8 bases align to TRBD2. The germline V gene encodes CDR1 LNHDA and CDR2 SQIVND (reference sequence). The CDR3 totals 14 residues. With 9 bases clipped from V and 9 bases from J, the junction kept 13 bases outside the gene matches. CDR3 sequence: CASQAGGGSGEQFF. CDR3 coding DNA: TGTGCCAGCCAGGCGGGGGGCGGGTCGGGTGAGCAGTTCTTC.

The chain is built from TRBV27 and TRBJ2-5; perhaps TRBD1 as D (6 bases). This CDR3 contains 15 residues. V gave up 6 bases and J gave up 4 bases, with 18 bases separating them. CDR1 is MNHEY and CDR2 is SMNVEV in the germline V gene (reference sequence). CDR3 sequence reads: CASRTEQGSGETQYF. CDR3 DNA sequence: TGTGCCAGCAGGACTGAACAGGGTTCTGGAGAGACCCAGTACTTC.

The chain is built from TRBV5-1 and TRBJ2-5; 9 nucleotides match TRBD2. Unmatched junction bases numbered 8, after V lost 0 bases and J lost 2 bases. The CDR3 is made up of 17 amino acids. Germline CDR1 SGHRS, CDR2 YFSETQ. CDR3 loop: CASSLGFASGAQETQYF. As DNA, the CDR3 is TGCGCCAGCAGCTTGGGTTTCGCTAGCGGGGCTCAAGAGACCCAGTACTTC.

This CDR3 is CASSYWKENTEAFF. CDR3 nucleotides: TGTGCCAGCAGTTACTGGAAAGAGAACACTGAAGCTTTCTTT. The chain joins TRBV6-6 to TRBJ1-1; D gene ambiguous. Trimming cost V 1 base and J 1 base, with 7 bases left between them. CDR3 length: 14 amino acids. Germline CDR1 is MNHNY and CDR2 is SVGAGI (reference sequence).

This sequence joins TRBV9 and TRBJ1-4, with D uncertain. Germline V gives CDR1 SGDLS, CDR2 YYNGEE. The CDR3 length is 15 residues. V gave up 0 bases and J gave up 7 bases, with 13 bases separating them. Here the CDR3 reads CASSVDGSIGEKLFF. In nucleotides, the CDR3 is TGTGCCAGCAGCGTAGATGGGAGTATAGGTGAAAAACTGTTTTTT.

The CDR3 spells CASSSGVPNSPLHF. The CDR3 DNA follows: TGTGCCAGCAGCTCAGGGGTCCCTAATTCACCCCTCCACTTT. V gene TRBV7-9 combines with J gene TRBJ1-6; D may be TRBD1 (6 bases). The CDR3 consists of 14 residues. CDR1 and CDR2 from the germline V gene are SEHNR and FQNEAQ (reference sequence). Trimming left V 4 bases short and J 6 bases short, with 10 bases between.

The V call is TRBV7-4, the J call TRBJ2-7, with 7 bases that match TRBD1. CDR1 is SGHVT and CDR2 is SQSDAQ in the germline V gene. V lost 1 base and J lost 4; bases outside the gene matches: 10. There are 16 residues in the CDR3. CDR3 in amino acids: CASSLEERGLSYEQYF. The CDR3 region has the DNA TGTGCCAGCAGCTTAGAAGAAAGGGGGCTCTCTTACGAGCAGTACTTC.

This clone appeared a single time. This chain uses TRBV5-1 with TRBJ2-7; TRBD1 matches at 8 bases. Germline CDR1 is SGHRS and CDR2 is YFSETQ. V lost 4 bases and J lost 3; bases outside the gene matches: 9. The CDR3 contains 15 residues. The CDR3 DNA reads TGCGCCAGCAGCCCGCGACAGGGGCCCCACTACGAGCAGTACTTC. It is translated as CASSPRQGPHYEQYF. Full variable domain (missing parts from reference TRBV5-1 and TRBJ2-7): KAGVTQTPRYLIKTRGQQVTLSCSPISGHRSVSWYQQTPGQGLQFLFEYFSETQRNKGNFPGRFSGRQFSNSRSEMNVSTLELGDSALYLCASSPRQGPHYEQYFGPGTRLTVT.

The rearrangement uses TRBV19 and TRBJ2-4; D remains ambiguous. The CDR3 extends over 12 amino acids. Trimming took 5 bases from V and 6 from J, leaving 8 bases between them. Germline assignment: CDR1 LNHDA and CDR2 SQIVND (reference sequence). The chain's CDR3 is CASSGPRNIQYF. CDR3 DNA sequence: TGTGCCAGTAGTGGCCCCAGAAACATTCAGTACTTC.

CDR3 region: CASSLAGLGYNEQFF. The CDR3 coding sequence is TGTGCCAGCAGCTTAGCGGGACTGGGCTACAATGAGCAGTTCTTC. The V call is TRBV7-2, the J call TRBJ2-1; D may be TRBD2 (6 bases). V lost 0 bases, J lost 3 bases, and 9 bases lay in between. Germline values: CDR1 SGHTA, CDR2 FQGNSA. The CDR3 covers 15 residues.

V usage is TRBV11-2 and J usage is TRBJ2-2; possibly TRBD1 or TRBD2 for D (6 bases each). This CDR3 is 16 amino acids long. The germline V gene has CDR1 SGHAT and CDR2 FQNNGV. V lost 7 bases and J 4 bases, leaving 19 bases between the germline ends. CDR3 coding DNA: TGTGCCAGCACCGTCGTGAGGGGGGTCGGCACCGGGGAGCTGTTTTTT. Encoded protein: CASTVVRGVGTGELFF.

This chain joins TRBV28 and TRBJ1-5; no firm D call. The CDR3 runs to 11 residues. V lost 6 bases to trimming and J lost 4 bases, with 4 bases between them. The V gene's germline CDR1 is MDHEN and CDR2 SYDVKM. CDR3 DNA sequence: TGTGCCAGCAGAAATAATCAGCCCCAGCATTTT. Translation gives CASRNNQPQHF. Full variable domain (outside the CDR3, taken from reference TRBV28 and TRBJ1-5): DVKVTQSSRYLVKRTGEKVFLECVQDMDHENMFWYRQDPGLGLRLIYFSYDVKMKEKGDIPEGYSVSREKKERFSLILESASTNQTSMYLCASRNNQPQHFGDGTRLSIL.

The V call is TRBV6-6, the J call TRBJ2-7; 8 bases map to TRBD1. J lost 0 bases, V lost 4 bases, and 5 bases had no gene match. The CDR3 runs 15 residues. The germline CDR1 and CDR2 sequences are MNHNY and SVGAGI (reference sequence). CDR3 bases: TGTGCCAGCAGTTCCGAGACAGGGGTCTCCTACGAGCAGTACTTC. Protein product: CASSSETGVSYEQYF.

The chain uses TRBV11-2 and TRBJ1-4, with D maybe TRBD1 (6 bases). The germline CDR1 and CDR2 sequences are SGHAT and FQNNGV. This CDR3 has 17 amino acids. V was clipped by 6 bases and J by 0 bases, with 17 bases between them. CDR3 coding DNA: TGTGCCAGCAGACCAGGGCGGGGGGCCGCAACTAATGAAAAACTGTTTTTT. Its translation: CASRPGRGAATNEKLFF.

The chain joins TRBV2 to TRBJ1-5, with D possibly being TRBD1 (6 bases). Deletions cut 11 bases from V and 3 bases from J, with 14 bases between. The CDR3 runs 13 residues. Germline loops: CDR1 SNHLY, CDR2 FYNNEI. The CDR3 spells CASKGELNQPQHF. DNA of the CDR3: TGTGCCTCCAAGGGGGAACTCAATCAGCCCCAGCATTTT.